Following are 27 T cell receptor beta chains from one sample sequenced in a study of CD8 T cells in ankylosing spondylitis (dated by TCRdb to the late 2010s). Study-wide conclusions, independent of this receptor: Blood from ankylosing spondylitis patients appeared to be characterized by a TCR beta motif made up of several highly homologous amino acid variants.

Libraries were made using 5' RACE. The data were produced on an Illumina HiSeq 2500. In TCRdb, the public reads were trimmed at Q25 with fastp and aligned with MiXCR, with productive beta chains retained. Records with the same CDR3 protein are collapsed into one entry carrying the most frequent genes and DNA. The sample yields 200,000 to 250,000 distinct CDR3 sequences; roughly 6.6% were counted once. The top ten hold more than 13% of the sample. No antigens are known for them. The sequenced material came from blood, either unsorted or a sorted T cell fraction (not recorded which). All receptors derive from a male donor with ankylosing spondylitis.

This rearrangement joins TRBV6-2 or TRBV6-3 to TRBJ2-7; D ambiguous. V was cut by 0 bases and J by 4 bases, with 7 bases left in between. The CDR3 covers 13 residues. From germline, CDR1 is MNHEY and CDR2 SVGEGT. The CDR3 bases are TGTGCCAGCAGTTACTCCTGGTCATACGAGCAGTACTTC. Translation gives CASSYSWSYEQYF.

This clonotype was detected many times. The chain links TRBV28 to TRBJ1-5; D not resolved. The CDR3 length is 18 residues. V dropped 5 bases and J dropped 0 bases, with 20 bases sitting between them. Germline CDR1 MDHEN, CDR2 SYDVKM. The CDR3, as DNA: TGTGCCAGCAGTGTCCCCCCCTCTAGGCTTTATAGCAATCAGCCCCAGCATTTT. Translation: CASSVPPSRLYSNQPQHF.

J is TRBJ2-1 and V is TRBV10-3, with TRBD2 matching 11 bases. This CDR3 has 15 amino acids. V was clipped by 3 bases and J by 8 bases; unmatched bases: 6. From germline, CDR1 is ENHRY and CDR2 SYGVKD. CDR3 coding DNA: TGTGCCATCAGTGACATACTAGCGGGAGTGGATGAGCAGTTCTTC. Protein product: CAISDILAGVDEQFF.

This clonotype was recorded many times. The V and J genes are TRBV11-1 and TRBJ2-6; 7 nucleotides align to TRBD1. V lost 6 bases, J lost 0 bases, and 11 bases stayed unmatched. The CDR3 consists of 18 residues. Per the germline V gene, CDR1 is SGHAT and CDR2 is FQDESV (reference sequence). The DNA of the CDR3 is TGTGCCAGCAGGCGAACAGGGGTGGAGGCCTCTGGGGCCAACGTCCTGACTTTC. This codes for CASRRTGVEASGANVLTF.

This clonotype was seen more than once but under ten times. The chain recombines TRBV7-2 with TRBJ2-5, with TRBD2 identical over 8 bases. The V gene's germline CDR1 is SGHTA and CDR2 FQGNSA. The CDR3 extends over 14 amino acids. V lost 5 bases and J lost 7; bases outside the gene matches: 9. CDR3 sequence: CASSTDSGDGTQYF. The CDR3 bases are TGTGCCAGCAGCACCGATAGCGGGGACGGGACCCAGTACTTC.

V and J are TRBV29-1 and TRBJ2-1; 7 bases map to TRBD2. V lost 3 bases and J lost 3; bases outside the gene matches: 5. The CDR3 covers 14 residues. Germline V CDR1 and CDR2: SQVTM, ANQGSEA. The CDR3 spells CSVDGGRVYNEQFF. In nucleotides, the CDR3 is TGCAGCGTTGACGGCGGGAGAGTCTACAATGAGCAGTTCTTC.

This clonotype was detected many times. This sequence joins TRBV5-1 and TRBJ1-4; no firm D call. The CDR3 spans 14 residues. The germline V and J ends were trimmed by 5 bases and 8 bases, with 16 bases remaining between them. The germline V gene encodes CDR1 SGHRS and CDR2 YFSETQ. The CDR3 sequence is CASRTDRVSEKLFF. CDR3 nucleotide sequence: TGCGCCAGCAGGACCGACCGTGTATCGGAAAAACTGTTTTTT.

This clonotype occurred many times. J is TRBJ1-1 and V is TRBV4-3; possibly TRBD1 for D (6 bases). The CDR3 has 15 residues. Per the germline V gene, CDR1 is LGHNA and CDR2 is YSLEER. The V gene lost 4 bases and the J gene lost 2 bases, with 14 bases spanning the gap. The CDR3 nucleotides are TGCGCCAGCAGCCGTCTGACAGGTTCAAACACTGAAGCTTTCTTT. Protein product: CASSRLTGSNTEAFF.

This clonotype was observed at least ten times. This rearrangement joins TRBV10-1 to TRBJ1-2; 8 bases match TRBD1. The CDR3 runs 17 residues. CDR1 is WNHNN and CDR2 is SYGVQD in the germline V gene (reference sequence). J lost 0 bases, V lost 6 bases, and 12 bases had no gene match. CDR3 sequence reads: CASSDKQGDLPNYGYTF. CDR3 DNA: TGCGCCAGCAGCGACAAACAGGGGGACCTACCTAACTATGGCTACACCTTC.

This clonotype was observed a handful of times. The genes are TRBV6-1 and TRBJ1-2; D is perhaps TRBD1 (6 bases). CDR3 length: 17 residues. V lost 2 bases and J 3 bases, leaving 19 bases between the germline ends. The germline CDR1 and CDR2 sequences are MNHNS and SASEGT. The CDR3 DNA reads TGTGCCAGCAGTGAACTCATGCAGGGGAGCTACGACTATGGCTACACCTTC. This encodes CASSELMQGSYDYGYTF.

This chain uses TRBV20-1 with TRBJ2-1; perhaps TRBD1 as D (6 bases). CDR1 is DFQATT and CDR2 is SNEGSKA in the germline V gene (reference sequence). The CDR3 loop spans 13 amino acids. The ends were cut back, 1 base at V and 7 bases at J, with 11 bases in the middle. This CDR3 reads CSARATGWNEQFF. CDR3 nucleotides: TGCAGTGCTAGAGCCACAGGGTGGAATGAGCAGTTCTTC.

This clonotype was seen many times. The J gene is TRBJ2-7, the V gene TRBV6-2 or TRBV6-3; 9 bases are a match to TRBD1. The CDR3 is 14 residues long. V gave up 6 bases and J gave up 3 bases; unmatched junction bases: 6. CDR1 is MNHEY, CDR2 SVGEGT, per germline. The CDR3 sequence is CASSQPGQGYEQYF. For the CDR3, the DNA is TGTGCCAGCAGCCAACCGGGACAGGGCTACGAGCAGTACTTC.

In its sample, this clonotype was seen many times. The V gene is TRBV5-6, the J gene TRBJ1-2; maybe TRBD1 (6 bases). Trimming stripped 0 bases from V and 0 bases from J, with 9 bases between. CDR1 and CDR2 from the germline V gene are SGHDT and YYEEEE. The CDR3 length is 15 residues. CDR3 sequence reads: CASSLGDTSNYGYTF. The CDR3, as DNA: TGTGCCAGCAGCTTGGGGGACACGTCTAACTATGGCTACACCTTC.

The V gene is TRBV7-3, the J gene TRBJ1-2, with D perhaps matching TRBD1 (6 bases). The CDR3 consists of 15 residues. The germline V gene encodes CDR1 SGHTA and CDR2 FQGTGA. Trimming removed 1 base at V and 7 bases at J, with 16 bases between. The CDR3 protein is CASSLMSGGAIGYTF. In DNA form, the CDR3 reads TGTGCCAGCAGCTTAATGTCGGGGGGCGCGATTGGCTACACCTTC.

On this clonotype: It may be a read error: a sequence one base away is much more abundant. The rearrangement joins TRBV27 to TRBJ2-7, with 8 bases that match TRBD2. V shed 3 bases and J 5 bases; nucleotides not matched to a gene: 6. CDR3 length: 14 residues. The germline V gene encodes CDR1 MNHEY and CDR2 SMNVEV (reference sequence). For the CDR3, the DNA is TGTGCCAGCAGTTTTATAGCGGGATCCAACGAGCAGTACTTC. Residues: CASSFIAGSNEQYF.

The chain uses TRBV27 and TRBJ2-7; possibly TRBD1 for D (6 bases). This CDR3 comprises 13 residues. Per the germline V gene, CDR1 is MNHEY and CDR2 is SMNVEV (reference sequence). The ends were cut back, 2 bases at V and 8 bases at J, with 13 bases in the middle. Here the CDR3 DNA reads TGTGCCAGCAGTTTACAGGGGCCCTGGAAGCAGTACTTC. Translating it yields CASSLQGPWKQYF.

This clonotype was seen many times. The CDR3 DNA reads as TGTGCCAGCAGCTTGGGGAGGGCCCCCAAAAACATTCAGTACTTC. Its translation: CASSLGRAPKNIQYF. This chain joins TRBV11-2 and TRBJ2-4; TRBD2 matches 7 bases. The germline V gene encodes CDR1 SGHAT and CDR2 FQNNGV. The CDR3 sequence is 15 residues long. V was clipped by 3 bases and J by 2 bases; unmatched bases: 4.

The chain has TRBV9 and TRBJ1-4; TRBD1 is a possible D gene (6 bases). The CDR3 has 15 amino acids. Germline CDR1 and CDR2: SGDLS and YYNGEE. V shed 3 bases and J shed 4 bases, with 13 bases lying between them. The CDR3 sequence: CASSGRQESNEKLFF. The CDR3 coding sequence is TGTGCCAGCAGCGGCCGACAGGAAAGTAATGAAAAACTGTTTTTT.

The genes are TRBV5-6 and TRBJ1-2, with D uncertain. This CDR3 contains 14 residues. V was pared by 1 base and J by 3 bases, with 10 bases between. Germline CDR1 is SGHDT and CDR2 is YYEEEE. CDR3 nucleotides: TGTGCCAGCAGCTTGTCGGGAACAGACTATGGCTACACCTTC. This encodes CASSLSGTDYGYTF.

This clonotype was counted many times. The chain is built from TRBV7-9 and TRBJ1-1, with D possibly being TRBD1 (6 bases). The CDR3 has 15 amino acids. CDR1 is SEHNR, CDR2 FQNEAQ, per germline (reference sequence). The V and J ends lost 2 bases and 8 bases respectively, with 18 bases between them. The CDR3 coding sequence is TGTGCCAGCAGCTTAACCGTAGGGACACCTAGCGAAGCTTTCTTT. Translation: CASSLTVGTPSEAFF.

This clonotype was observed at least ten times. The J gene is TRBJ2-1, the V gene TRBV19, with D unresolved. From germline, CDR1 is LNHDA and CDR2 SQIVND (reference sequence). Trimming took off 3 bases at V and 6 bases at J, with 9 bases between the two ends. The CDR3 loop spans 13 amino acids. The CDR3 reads CASSIVRSNEQFF. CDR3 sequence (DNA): TGTGCCAGTAGTATCGTTAGGTCCAATGAGCAGTTCTTC.

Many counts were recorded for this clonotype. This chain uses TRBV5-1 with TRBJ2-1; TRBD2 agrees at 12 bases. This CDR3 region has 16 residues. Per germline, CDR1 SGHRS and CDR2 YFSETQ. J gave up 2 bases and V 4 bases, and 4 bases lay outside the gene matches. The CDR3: CASSRGLAGPYNEQFF. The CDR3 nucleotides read TGCGCCAGCAGCCGGGGACTAGCGGGCCCCTACAATGAGCAGTTCTTC. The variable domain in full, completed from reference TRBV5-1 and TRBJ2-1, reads KAGVTQTPRYLIKTRGQQVTLSCSPISGHRSVSWYQQTPGQGLQFLFEYFSETQRNKGNFPGRFSGRQFSNSRSEMNVSTLELGDSALYLCASSRGLAGPYNEQFFGPGTRLTVL.

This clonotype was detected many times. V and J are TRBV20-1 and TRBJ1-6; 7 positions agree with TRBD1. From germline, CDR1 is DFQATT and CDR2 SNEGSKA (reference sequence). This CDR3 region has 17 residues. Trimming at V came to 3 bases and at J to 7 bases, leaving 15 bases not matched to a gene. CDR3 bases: TGCAGTGCTAGGGACCCCCTCAGGGGGTCGGAGAATTCACCCCTCCACTTT. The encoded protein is CSARDPLRGSENSPLHF.

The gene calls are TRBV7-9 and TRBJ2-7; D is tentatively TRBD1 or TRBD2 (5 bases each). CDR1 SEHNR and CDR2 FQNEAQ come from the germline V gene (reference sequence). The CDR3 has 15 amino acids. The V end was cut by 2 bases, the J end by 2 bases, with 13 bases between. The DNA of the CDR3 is TGTGCCAGCAGCTTAAACCGGGACCGGACCTACGAGCAGTACTTC. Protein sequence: CASSLNRDRTYEQYF.

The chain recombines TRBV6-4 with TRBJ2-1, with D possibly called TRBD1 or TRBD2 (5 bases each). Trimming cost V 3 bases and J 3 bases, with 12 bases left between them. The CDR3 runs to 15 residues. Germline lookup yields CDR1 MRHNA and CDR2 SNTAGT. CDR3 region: CASSEWGSVYNEQFF. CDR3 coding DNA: TGTGCCAGCAGTGAGTGGGGGTCCGTCTACAATGAGCAGTTCTTC.

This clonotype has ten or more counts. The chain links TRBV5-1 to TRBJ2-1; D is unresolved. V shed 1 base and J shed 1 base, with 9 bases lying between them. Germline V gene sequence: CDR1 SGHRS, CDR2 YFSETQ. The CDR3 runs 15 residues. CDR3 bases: TGCGCCAGCAGCTTGCTGGGGTTTTCCTACAATGAGCAGTTCTTC. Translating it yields CASSLLGFSYNEQFF. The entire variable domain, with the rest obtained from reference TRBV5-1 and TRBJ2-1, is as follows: KAGVTQTPRYLIKTRGQQVTLSCSPISGHRSVSWYQQTPGQGLQFLFEYFSETQRNKGNFPGRFSGRQFSNSRSEMNVSTLELGDSALYLCASSLLGFSYNEQFFGPGTRLTVL.

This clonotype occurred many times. For the CDR3, the DNA is TGTGCCAGCAGTGTGGAGTTAGGCTCCTACAATGAGCAGTTCTTC. This gives the protein CASSVELGSYNEQFF. V gene TRBV6-1 combines with J gene TRBJ2-1, with D unclear. Trimming took off 4 bases at V and 0 bases at J, with 10 bases between the two ends. Germline lookup yields CDR1 MNHNS and CDR2 SASEGT. CDR3 length: 15 residues.